The T cell receptor (beta chain) described here comes from a study of blood T cell repertoires in COVID-19 (dated by TCRdb to the early 2020s). About the investigation overall: Samples from collaborators originated in the United States, Italy and Spain and spanned both the acute and convalescent phases of COVID-19. Samples came from the ongoing ImmuneRACE study (first 160 participants) plus 1,254 subjects from 6 global collaborators. The prospective study material was composed of cDNA or gDNA derived from T cells, B-cell-depleted T cells, or PBMCs. A de-identified subject ID, COVID-19 status, age in years and sex were almost always included in the sample metadata. Where available, HLA class I and class II types were taken from metadata supplied by the sample provider and were not determined by assay-based typing. The repertoires were made available in a free public database intended to serve as a resource for research on the immune response to SARS-CoV-2. Subjects who had been exposed to COVID-19, were actively infected with it, or had recovered from it provided the deeply sampled blood TCRbeta repertoires that made up the dataset. What the authors observed across the whole study: How much clinical and demographic metadata was included differed by source and by participant, and the metadata was provided uncurated.

One collaborating source in Seattle enrolled patients while the patients were actively infected and followed the patients over time throughout the course of disease. Whole blood was collected in K2EDTA tubes by collaborating institutions according to the institutions' own protocols. Collaborator samples were shipped for TCRbeta analysis as frozen whole blood, isolated PBMCs, or DNA extracted from either sample type. The immunoSEQ Assay, a bias-controlled multiplex PCR, was used to amplify TCRbeta CDR3 regions from genomic DNA. The paper's processing steps were these. Within the assay, amplification of reference gene primers was used to estimate how many nucleated cells each sample contained. To quantify the absolute abundance of each unique TCRbeta CDR3 rearrangement, sequence reads were collapsed and filtered. Productive Simpson clonality was computed per sample as the square root of Simpson's diversity index over productive rearrangements. TCRdb stores this immuneACCESS table with in-frame sequences only. Part of the clones is absent; in the studies checked, under half of the shortfall reflects unresolved V genes, and no reason is known for the rest. That table gives V, J and clone size, and the DNA gave D and trimming. This sample comprises about 98,000 clones, around 87% of them detected only once. Together, the top ten hold 5% to 6.5% of the sample.

CDR1 and CDR2 are read off the germline V gene as SNHLY and FYNNEI. The CDR3 spans 13 residues, from the cysteine through the phenylalanine. The only DNA kept is the CDR3, 39 bases in frame from the first base. Trimming removed 7 bases from V and 0 bases from J, leaving 9 bases between the germline ends. Of note for this clone: This receptor's antigen is unknown. No base quality information exists; no much larger clone differs at one position.

The sequence was obtained from a woman aged 45-65 years with COVID-19, enrolled during active disease. The chain uses TRBV2 and TRBJ1-1; the D gene is not confidently resolved. Sequencing was done on a sample of peripheral blood. The CDR3 protein sequence reads: CASTPSLNTEAFF. Read as DNA, the sequence is TGTGCCAGCACTCCGAGTTTGAACACTGAAGCTTTCTTT.